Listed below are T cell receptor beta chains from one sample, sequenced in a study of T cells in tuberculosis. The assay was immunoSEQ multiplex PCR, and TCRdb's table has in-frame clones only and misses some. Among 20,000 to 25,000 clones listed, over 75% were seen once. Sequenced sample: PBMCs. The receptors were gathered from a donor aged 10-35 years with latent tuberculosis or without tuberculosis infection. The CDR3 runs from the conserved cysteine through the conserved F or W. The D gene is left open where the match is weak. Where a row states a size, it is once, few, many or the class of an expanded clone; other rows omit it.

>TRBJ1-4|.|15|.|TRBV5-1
CASSLKAAGNEKLFF
TGCGCCAGCAGCCTGAAGGCGGCGGGGAATGAAAAACTGTTTTTT
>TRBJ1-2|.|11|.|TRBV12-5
CASGSPPEDTF
TGTGCTAGTGGCTCCCCCCCGGAGGACACCTTC
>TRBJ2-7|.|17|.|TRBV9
CASSVGEGFSQLYEQYF
TGTGCCAGCAGCGTAGGTGAGGGATTCTCCCAACTCTACGAGCAGTACTTC
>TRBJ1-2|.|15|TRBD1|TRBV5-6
CASSLIDRVNYGYTF
TGTGCCAGCAGCTTAATCGACAGGGTTAACTATGGCTACACCTTC
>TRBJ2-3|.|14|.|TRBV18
CASSPGNSPDTQYF
TGTGCCAGCTCACCAGGTAATAGCCCAGATACGCAGTATTTT
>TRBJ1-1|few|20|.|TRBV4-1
CASSQSPFRQVSRPNTEAFF
TGCGCCAGCAGCCAATCACCCTTTAGACAGGTCTCTCGACCGAACACTGAAGCTTTCTTT
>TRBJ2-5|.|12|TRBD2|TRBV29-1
CSTRGGAETQYF
TGCAGCACCCGGGGGGGAGCGGAGACCCAGTACTTC
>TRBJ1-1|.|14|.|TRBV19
CASSISGGATEAFF
TGTGCCAGTAGTATCTCGGGGGGCGCAACTGAAGCTTTCTTT
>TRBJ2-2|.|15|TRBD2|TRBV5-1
CASSLAGGLRGELFF
TGCGCCAGCAGCTTGGCGGGGGGACTTCGCGGGGAGCTGTTTTTT
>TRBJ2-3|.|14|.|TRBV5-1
CASSFERGTDTQYF
TGCGCCAGCAGCTTTGAAAGAGGCACAGATACGCAGTATTTT
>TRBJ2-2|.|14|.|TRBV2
CASSEVGDTGELFF
TGTGCCAGCAGTGAAGTTGGAGACACCGGGGAGCTGTTTTTT
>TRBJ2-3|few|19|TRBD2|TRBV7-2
CASSLVRSWRGGGPDTQYF
TGTGCCAGCAGCTTAGTCCGCTCGTGGCGGGGGGGCGGCCCAGATACGCAGTATTTT
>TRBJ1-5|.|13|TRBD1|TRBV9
CAGPGGSNQPQHF
TGTGCCGGACCAGGGGGAAGTAATCAGCCCCAGCATTTT
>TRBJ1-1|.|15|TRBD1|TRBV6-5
CASNLQGVSRTEAFF
TGTGCCAGCAACCTACAGGGGGTCAGTAGGACTGAAGCTTTCTTT
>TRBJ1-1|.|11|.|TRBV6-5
CASNRRGGEIF
TGTGCCAGCAACCGCCGCGGAGGGGAGATCTTT
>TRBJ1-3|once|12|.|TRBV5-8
CASTNSGNTIYF
TGTGCCAGCACCAATTCTGGAAACACCATATATTTT
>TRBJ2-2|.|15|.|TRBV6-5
CAAQRRDGRPGELFF
TGTGCCGCTCAAAGGCGGGACGGACGGCCCGGGGAGCTGTTTTTT
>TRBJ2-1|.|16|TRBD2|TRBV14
CASSPLTSGGISEQFF
TGTGCCAGCAGCCCCTTGACTAGCGGGGGGATCAGTGAGCAGTTCTTC
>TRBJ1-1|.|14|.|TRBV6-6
CASSYGGVNTEAFF
TGTGCCAGCAGTTACGGAGGGGTGAACACTGAAGCTTTCTTT
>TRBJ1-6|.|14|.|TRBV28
CASNYIQGNSPLHF
TGTGCCAGCAATTATATACAGGGAAATTCACCCCTCCACTTT
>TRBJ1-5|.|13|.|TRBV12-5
CASGLVPERAQHF
TGTGCTAGTGGTTTGGTACCCGAGAGAGCCCAGCATTTT
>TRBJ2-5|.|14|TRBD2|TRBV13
CASSSGTSGGEQYF
TGTGCCAGCAGCTCCGGGACTAGCGGGGGTGAGCAGTACTTC
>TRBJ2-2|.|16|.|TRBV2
CASSPTFGGNTGELFF
TGTGCCAGCAGCCCGACCTTCGGGGGGAACACCGGGGAGCTGTTTTTT
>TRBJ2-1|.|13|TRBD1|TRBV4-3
CASSWTGGNEQFF
TGCGCCAGCAGCTGGACAGGGGGCAATGAGCAGTTCTTC
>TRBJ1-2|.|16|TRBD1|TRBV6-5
CASSYRWDRLFYGYTF
TGTGCCAGCAGTTACAGGTGGGACAGATTATTCTATGGCTACACCTTC
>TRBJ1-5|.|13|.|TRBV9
CASSNAGDQPQHF
TGTGCCAGCAGCAATGCAGGGGACCAGCCCCAGCATTTT
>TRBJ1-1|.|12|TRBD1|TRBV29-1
CSAGTANTEAFF
TGCAGCGCCGGGACAGCGAACACTGAAGCTTTCTTT
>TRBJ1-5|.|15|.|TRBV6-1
CATSIDRQRNQPQHF
TGTGCCACCTCGATCGACAGGCAGAGAAATCAGCCCCAGCATTTT
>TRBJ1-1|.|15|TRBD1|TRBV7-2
CASSPGQGHNTEAFF
TGTGCCAGCAGCCCCGGACAGGGACACAACACTGAAGCTTTCTTT
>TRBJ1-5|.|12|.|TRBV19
CASMSGPGPQHF
TGTGCCAGTATGAGCGGCCCAGGGCCCCAGCATTTT
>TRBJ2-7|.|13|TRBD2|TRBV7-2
CASSLVAGEEQYF
TGTGCCAGCAGCTTGGTAGCGGGGGAGGAGCAGTACTTC